This T cell receptor beta chain was sequenced during a study of PD-L1 blockade in urothelial cancer. For the study at large: Patients commenced atezolizumab in about 2014, and it was given at 1,200 mg intravenously every 3 weeks. Males with urothelial cancer arising in the bladder constituted about 90% of the roughly 30 patients. Analysis of the blood was performed 3 weeks (second dose) and 6 weeks after treatment start.

The CDR3 runs 15 residues. V dropped 5 bases and J dropped 0 bases, with 13 bases sitting between them. CDR1 MNHEY and CDR2 SMNVEV come from the germline V gene (reference sequence). Here immunoSEQ multiplex PCR was the method, and the copy in TCRdb shows in-frame clones only, minus some. In the table there are about 45,000 clones, approximately 88% of which are singletons. Here the sequenced sample was PBMCs, taken around atezolizumab (anti-PD-L1) treatment. The chain is built from TRBV27 and TRBJ2-5; possibly TRBD1 for D (5 bases). The receptor was derived from a man at least 80 years old with urothelial cancer. The CDR3 spells CASSAQQAYQETQYF. As DNA, the CDR3 is TGTGCCAGCAGTGCCCAACAGGCGTACCAAGAGACCCAGTACTTC.